This T cell receptor (beta chain) was recorded in a study of cytomegalovirus exposure and HLA in healthy donors. Study results and limitations: The authors considered a cluster of highly shared sequence variants likely to be a sequencing artifact. Earlier findings revealed that most TCR beta V segments proved productive either about 87% or about 30% of the time. Indistinguishable V segments, including TRBV6-2 and TRBV6-3, were excluded.

V was shortened by 3 bases and J by 4 bases, with 18 bases between the two germline ends. The CDR3 sequence is 17 residues long. Germline-derived CDR1 and CDR2 are KGHSH and LQKENI. The PCR ran on 60 Vbeta and 13 Jbeta primers. Method: immunoSEQ multiplex PCR; TCRdb's copy keeps in-frame clones and lacks some. The sample comprises around 190,000 clones, about 83% of which are singletons, and more than 1.5% rests with the top ten. This clone occurred once. Its antigen remains unidentified. The sample comprised PBMCs. The chain is built from TRBV18 and TRBJ2-2; weak D call: TRBD1 (6 bases). This clonotype was sampled from a man aged 35 to 55 in good health and CMV-seropositive. DNA for the CDR3: TGTGCCAGCTCACCCGCAAACACGGGACACATCACCGGGGAGCTGTTTTTT. Encoded protein: CASSPANTGHITGELFF.